This TCR beta chain was captured by sequencing in a study of shared clonotypes between healthy human individuals. Broader study findings: Despite large depth, sorted-subset datasets appeared incompletely sequenced. Sampling used blood alone; tissue repertoires probably differ. When compared with the clonotypes that were shared by all four sorted-subset donors, the non-shared clonotypes turned out to have lower generation probabilities.

V was pared by 7 bases and J by 5 bases, with 12 bases of the junction left unmatched. Per the germline V gene, CDR1 is SGHVS and CDR2 is FQNEAQ. The CDR3 is made up of 15 amino acids. Details on this clone: The target antigen is unknown.

Only in-frame clones appear in the TCRdb table, and some are missing; sequencing was by immunoSEQ multiplex PCR. The profile shows 1 million to 1.2 million clones, 70% to 85% of them singletons. What was sequenced was memory CD4+ T cells from PBMCs. Subset noted: CD45RA-negative fraction. The chain employs TRBV7-8 and TRBJ1-2; 8 bases match TRBD1. This clonotype originated in a man aged 18 to 30 in good health. Some clones in this sample may be carry-over from other donors' samples. In nucleotides, the CDR3 is TGTGCCAGCACAAACCCAAACAGGGGGGGATATGGCTACACCTTC. Translating it yields CASTNPNRGGYGYTF. Drawing the rest from reference TRBV7-8 and TRBJ1-2, the complete variable domain is GAGVSQSPRYKVAKRGQDVALRCDPISGHVSLFWYQQALGQGPEFLTYFQNEAQLDKSGLPSDRFFAERPEGSVSTLKIQRTQQEDSAVYLCASTNPNRGGYGYTFGSGTRLTVV.